The clone carrying this T cell receptor (beta chain) was observed many times. Every patient was untreated before thyroid surgery. CDR1 and CDR2 from the germline V gene are SGHNT and YENEEA. V lost 6 bases and J lost 6, with 8 bases in between. The CDR3 has 12 amino acids. TCRdb re-called clones from the PCR reads using MiXCR. The sample shows under 100,000 clones, about 9.1% of them seen only once. The data originate from a study of metastatic and nonmetastatic thyroid tumors. This TCR was recovered from a female donor with papillary thyroid cancer or a benign thyroid nodule (not recorded which). Some clones in this sample may be carry-over from other donors' samples. The sequenced sample was blood. The chain recombines TRBV11-3 with TRBJ2-2, with D hard to call. The CDR3 loop reads CASSVSPGELFF. The CDR3 DNA reads as TGTGCCAGCAGTGTGTCACCCGGGGAGCTGTTTTTT. The full variable domain, rest sourced from reference TRBV11-3 and TRBJ2-2, is EAGVVQSPRYKIIEKKQPVAFWCNPISGHNTLYWYLQNLGQGPELLIRYENEEAVDDSQLPKDRFSAERLKGVDSTLKIQPAELGDSAVYLCASSVSPGELFFGEGSRLTVL.